Listed below are T cell receptor beta chains from one sample, sequenced in a study of T-cell memory formation after mild COVID-19. One entry per CDR3 protein results from TCRdb running MiXCR on the 5' RACE reads. There are fewer than 350,000 distinct CDR3 sequences in the sample; approximately 15% occur only once, and approximately 20% lies in the top ten. Sequenced sample: PBMCs or a T cell subset sorted from them (not recorded which). These receptors all come from a man in his late teens or twenties who had mild COVID-19 (a few samples of this study predate the infection). Cell type and time point are not known. The CDR3 runs from the conserved cysteine through the conserved F or W. D genes are given only for firm matches. A clone size is listed for some rows: how often the clone was seen (once, few, many), or a class if it is expanded.

NA,NA,TRBJ2-7,TRBV7-9,CASSLVVNYEQYF,TGTGCCAGCAGCTTAGTAGTCAACTACGAGCAGTACTTC
NA,NA,TRBJ1-1,TRBV6-5,CASRFNTEAFF,TGTGCCAGCAGATTTAACACTGAAGCTTTCTTT
TRBD1,few,TRBJ1-1,TRBV28,CASGPDRGGWTEAFF,TGTGCCAGCGGACCCGACAGGGGAGGATGGACTGAAGCTTTCTTT
NA,NA,TRBJ1-2,TRBV7-9,CASSLGWGARGYTF,TGTGCCAGCAGCCTCGGTTGGGGAGCCCGCGGCTACACCTTC
NA,NA,TRBJ2-5,TRBV4-1,CASSQDRTSGETQYF,TGCGCCAGCAGCCAAGATCGGACGTCGGGGGAGACCCAGTACTTC
NA,few,TRBJ1-2,TRBV6-5,CASSYGTNYGYTF,TGTGCCAGCAGTTACGGAACCAACTATGGCTACACCTTC
NA,NA,TRBJ1-5,TRBV3-1,CASSRSPGVQPQHF,TGTGCCAGCAGCCGAAGCCCCGGGGTTCAGCCCCAGCATTTT
NA,few,TRBJ1-1,TRBV10-3,CAISEARGSEAFF,TGTGCCATCAGTGAGGCCCGGGGGTCTGAAGCTTTCTTT
NA,NA,TRBJ1-4,TRBV29-1,CSVAGAVDEKLFF,TGCAGCGTTGCCGGGGCTGTAGATGAAAAACTGTTTTTT
TRBD2,NA,TRBJ2-3,TRBV7-9,CASSLGGRVTDTQYF,TGTGCCAGCAGCTTAGGAGGGAGGGTCACAGATACGCAGTATTTT
TRBD1,NA,TRBJ1-4,TRBV3-1,CASSRWTGDDEKLFF,TGTGCCAGCAGCCGATGGACAGGGGATGATGAAAAACTGTTTTTT
NA,NA,TRBJ1-2,TRBV28,CASSVGQTYGYTF,TGTGCCAGCAGTGTCGGACAGACCTATGGCTACACCTTC
NA,few,TRBJ2-3,TRBV5-1,CASSLFGTRTDTQYF,TGCGCCAGCAGCTTGTTCGGGACCCGCACAGATACGCAGTATTTT
TRBD2,few,TRBJ2-1,TRBV7-6,CASSPSSGAYNEQFF,TGTGCCAGCAGCCCCAGCAGCGGGGCCTACAATGAGCAGTTCTTC
TRBD1,few,TRBJ2-1,TRBV12-3/TRBV12-4,CASSRTGIENEQFF,TGTGCCAGCAGTCGGACAGGGATAGAGAATGAGCAGTTCTTC
NA,few,TRBJ1-5,TRBV27,CASSPLGSLNQPQHF,TGTGCCAGCAGTCCTCTGGGGAGCCTCAATCAGCCCCAGCATTTT
NA,NA,TRBJ2-7,TRBV6-5,CASSYSGMLGHEQYF,TGTGCCAGCAGTTACTCTGGAATGTTAGGACACGAGCAGTACTTC
NA,few,TRBJ2-5,TRBV4-2,CASSRGEDQETQYF,TGTGCCAGCAGCCGGGGCGAAGACCAAGAGACCCAGTACTTC
NA,few,TRBJ1-2,TRBV9,CASSSSRVGGPNYGYTF,TGTGCCAGCAGCTCGTCCCGGGTTGGGGGCCCAAACTATGGCTACACCTTC
NA,NA,TRBJ2-3,TRBV5-1,CASSSAFMDTQYF,TGCGCCAGCAGCTCGGCCTTTATGGATACGCAGTATTTT
NA,NA,TRBJ2-3,TRBV5-1,CATGTGDTDTQYF,TGCGCCACCGGGACTGGGGACACAGATACGCAGTATTTT
TRBD2,once,TRBJ2-3,TRBV6-6,CASSYPGTSGITQYF,TGTGCCAGCAGTTACCCCGGGACTAGCGGCATCACGCAGTATTTT
NA,NA,TRBJ1-5,TRBV12-5,CASGLTGLGNQPQHF,TGTGCTAGTGGTTTGACAGGGCTAGGGAATCAGCCCCAGCATTTT
NA,NA,TRBJ2-1,TRBV5-1,CASSLHPSDPYNEQFF,TGCGCCAGCAGCTTGCACCCCTCGGACCCTTACAATGAGCAGTTCTTC
NA,NA,TRBJ2-4,TRBV20-1,CSARRPPLAKNIQYF,TGCAGTGCTAGAAGACCTCCCTTAGCCAAAAACATTCAGTACTTC
NA,few,TRBJ2-3,TRBV7-9,CASSWDGVTQYF,TGTGCCAGCAGCTGGGACGGGGTCACGCAGTATTTT
NA,few,TRBJ1-1,TRBV4-3,CASSQGPASGTEAFF,TGCGCCAGCAGCCAAGGTCCGGCCAGCGGCACTGAAGCTTTCTTT
NA,few,TRBJ2-7,TRBV30,CAWSVGPYEQYF,TGTGCCTGGAGTGTAGGCCCCTACGAGCAGTACTTC
NA,many,TRBJ1-5,TRBV12-3/TRBV12-4,CASSPSPASPQHF,TGTGCCAGCAGCCCTAGCCCGGCCTCGCCCCAGCATTTT
NA,NA,TRBJ1-4,TRBV7-2,CASSLEWSDNEKLFF,TGTGCCAGCAGCTTAGAGTGGAGCGATAATGAAAAACTGTTTTTT
TRBD2,NA,TRBJ2-3,TRBV29-1,CSVSSSGGKGGTQYF,TGCAGCGTTTCGTCTAGCGGGGGGAAAGGAGGTACGCAGTATTTT
NA,few,TRBJ2-5,TRBV5-5,CASSSSSEGETQYF,TGTGCCAGCAGTTCGTCTAGCGAGGGAGAGACCCAGTACTTC
NA,NA,TRBJ2-1,TRBV2,CASGTLANEQFF,TGTGCCAGCGGGACTTTAGCAAATGAGCAGTTCTTC
TRBD1,NA,TRBJ2-5,TRBV7-8,CASSKQGAGETQYF,TGTGCCAGCAGTAAACAGGGGGCTGGGGAGACCCAGTACTTC
NA,NA,TRBJ1-1,TRBV19,CASSRGLHEAFF,TGTGCCAGTAGTCGGGGGCTACATGAAGCTTTCTTT
TRBD1,few,TRBJ2-7,TRBV12-3/TRBV12-4,CASRPGQASEQYF,TGTGCCAGCAGACCGGGACAGGCTTCCGAGCAGTACTTC
NA,few,TRBJ2-2,TRBV6-2/TRBV6-3,CASSFGTTNTGELFF,TGTGCCAGCAGTTTTGGGACAACGAACACCGGGGAGCTGTTTTTT
TRBD1,few,TRBJ2-7,TRBV4-3,CASSRTGTASDEQYF,TGCGCCAGCAGCCGTACCGGGACAGCGAGCGACGAGCAGTACTTC